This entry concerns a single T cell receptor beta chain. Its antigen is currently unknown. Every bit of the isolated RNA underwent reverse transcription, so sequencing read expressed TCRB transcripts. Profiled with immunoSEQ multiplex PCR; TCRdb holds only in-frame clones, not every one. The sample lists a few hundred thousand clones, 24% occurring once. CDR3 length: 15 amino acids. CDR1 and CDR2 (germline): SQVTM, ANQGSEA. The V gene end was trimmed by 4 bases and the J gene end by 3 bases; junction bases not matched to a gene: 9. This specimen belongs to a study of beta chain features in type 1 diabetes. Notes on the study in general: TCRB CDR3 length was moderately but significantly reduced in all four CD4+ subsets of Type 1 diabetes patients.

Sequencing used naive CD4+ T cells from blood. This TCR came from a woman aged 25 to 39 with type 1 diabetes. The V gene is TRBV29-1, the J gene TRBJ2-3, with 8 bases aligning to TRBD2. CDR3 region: CSVGGLAGTTDTQYF. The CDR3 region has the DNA TGCAGCGTTGGCGGGCTAGCGGGTACAACAGATACGCAGTATTTT.